A selection of T cell receptor beta chains follows, all from one sample in a study of Ad26.COV2.S vaccination and SARS-CoV-2 variants. Libraries were prepared by immunoSEQ multiplex PCR; TCRdb keeps only in-frame clonotypes and omits some of them. The repertoire holds about 680,000 clones, 70% to 90% seen once, with around 1.5% in the top ten. The input for sequencing was peripheral blood, taken in a trial of Ad26.COV2.S vaccine versus placebo. The source is a person aged 18-60 years who received the Ad26.COV2.S COVID-19 vaccine or a placebo. Both conserved end residues are part of each CDR3. Each record gives: J gene, V gene, D gene, clone size, CDR3 DNA, CDR3 protein. D genes are given only for firm matches. Size values are once, few and many counts, or a class for expanded clones, and some rows have none.

j_gene: TRBJ2-3; v_gene: TRBV7-9; d_gene: NA; abundance: NA; CDR3nt: TGTGCCAGCAGCCCTCGTGCAGGGCGGGAAAGCACAGATACGCAGTATTTT; CDR3aa: CASSPRAGRESTDTQYF
j_gene: TRBJ2-7; v_gene: TRBV6-5; d_gene: NA; abundance: NA; CDR3nt: TGTGCCAGCAGCCTCCCCGACGGCTACGAGCAGTACTTC; CDR3aa: CASSLPDGYEQYF
j_gene: TRBJ1-1; v_gene: TRBV19; d_gene: TRBD1; abundance: NA; CDR3nt: TGTGCCAGTAGTCCCTCGTTAAGGGGGCGGGACACTGAAGCTTTCTTT; CDR3aa: CASSPSLRGRDTEAFF
j_gene: TRBJ1-2; v_gene: TRBV12-3/TRBV12-4; d_gene: NA; abundance: NA; CDR3nt: TGTGCCAGCAGGCTCACAGGTCGGAATGGCTACACCTTC; CDR3aa: CASRLTGRNGYTF
j_gene: TRBJ1-6; v_gene: TRBV25-1; d_gene: NA; abundance: few; CDR3nt: TGTGCCAGCAGTGAATCCAGGGGCTCCTATAATTCACCCCTCCACTTT; CDR3aa: CASSESRGSYNSPLHF
j_gene: TRBJ2-7; v_gene: TRBV5-6; d_gene: NA; abundance: NA; CDR3nt: TGTGCCAGCAAGGGACACTCCTACGAGCAGTACTTC; CDR3aa: CASKGHSYEQYF
j_gene: TRBJ2-1; v_gene: TRBV5-1; d_gene: TRBD2; abundance: NA; CDR3nt: TGCGCCAGCAGCTTGGGGGTAGCGGGGTTGGCTGAGCAGTTCTTC; CDR3aa: CASSLGVAGLAEQFF
j_gene: TRBJ1-1; v_gene: TRBV30; d_gene: TRBD1; abundance: NA; CDR3nt: TGTGCCACAAGGGACAGGGGTGGCACTGAAGCTTTCTTT; CDR3aa: CATRDRGGTEAFF
j_gene: TRBJ2-3; v_gene: TRBV7-9; d_gene: NA; abundance: NA; CDR3nt: TGTGCCAGCAGCTTATTGCTAGGGGATACGCAGTATTTT; CDR3aa: CASSLLLGDTQYF
j_gene: TRBJ2-3; v_gene: TRBV5-4; d_gene: NA; abundance: NA; CDR3nt: TGTGCCACCGGGGGAGCGTCGAGCACAGATACGCAGTATTTT; CDR3aa: CATGGASSTDTQYF
j_gene: TRBJ1-1; v_gene: TRBV13; d_gene: NA; abundance: few; CDR3nt: TGTGCCAGCAGCTTAGGATGGAGGAACACTGAAGCTTTCTTT; CDR3aa: CASSLGWRNTEAFF
j_gene: TRBJ2-5; v_gene: TRBV19; d_gene: NA; abundance: once; CDR3nt: TGTGCCAGCGGGGAGCAAGAGACCCAGTACTTC; CDR3aa: CASGEQETQYF
j_gene: TRBJ2-2; v_gene: TRBV27; d_gene: NA; abundance: NA; CDR3nt: TGTGCCAGCAGTTCTTGGTTAAACACCGGGGAGCTGTTTTTT; CDR3aa: CASSSWLNTGELFF
j_gene: TRBJ2-7; v_gene: TRBV19; d_gene: NA; abundance: NA; CDR3nt: TGTGCCAGTAGTAACACGGGGGTAATCGAGCAGTACTTC; CDR3aa: CASSNTGVIEQYF
j_gene: TRBJ2-5; v_gene: TRBV7-9; d_gene: NA; abundance: NA; CDR3nt: TGTGCCAGCAGCTCGGGACTGTTTATCGGGACCCAGTACTTC; CDR3aa: CASSSGLFIGTQYF
j_gene: TRBJ1-2; v_gene: TRBV6-5; d_gene: TRBD1; abundance: few; CDR3nt: TGTGCCAGCAGTTACCGACAGGGAAATTATGGCTACACCTTC; CDR3aa: CASSYRQGNYGYTF
j_gene: TRBJ1-3; v_gene: TRBV30; d_gene: NA; abundance: NA; CDR3nt: TGTGCCTGGAGTGATGGGGGTGTTCGGTATTCTGGAAACACCATATATTTT; CDR3aa: CAWSDGGVRYSGNTIYF
j_gene: TRBJ2-7; v_gene: TRBV6-5; d_gene: NA; abundance: NA; CDR3nt: TGTGCCAGCAGTTACGAGAGAAAGGGTCCCTACGAGCAGTACTTC; CDR3aa: CASSYERKGPYEQYF
j_gene: TRBJ1-4; v_gene: TRBV5-1; d_gene: TRBD1; abundance: once; CDR3nt: TGCGCCAGCAGCCCCGGGACAGACTCCCTGGTAGGGGAAAAACTGTTTTTT; CDR3aa: CASSPGTDSLVGEKLFF
j_gene: TRBJ1-5; v_gene: TRBV24-1; d_gene: NA; abundance: NA; CDR3nt: TGTGCCACCAGTGAGGATTATAGCAATCAGCCCCAGCATTTT; CDR3aa: CATSEDYSNQPQHF
j_gene: TRBJ1-5; v_gene: TRBV27; d_gene: TRBD1; abundance: once; CDR3nt: TGTGCCAGCAGTTTGGGGTTAGGGACAGGTCATCAGCCCCAGCATTTT; CDR3aa: CASSLGLGTGHQPQHF
j_gene: TRBJ2-4; v_gene: TRBV5-1; d_gene: NA; abundance: NA; CDR3nt: TGCGCCAGCAGTCAACACGTAGCCAAAAACATTCAGTACTTC; CDR3aa: CASSQHVAKNIQYF
j_gene: TRBJ1-5; v_gene: TRBV7-2; d_gene: NA; abundance: NA; CDR3nt: TGTGCCAGCAGCTCTGGATCCTATTATAGCAATCAGCCCCAGCATTTT; CDR3aa: CASSSGSYYSNQPQHF
j_gene: TRBJ1-6; v_gene: TRBV9; d_gene: NA; abundance: NA; CDR3nt: TGTGCCAGCAGCGTAGTTTCAGGGAGGGATTCACCCCTCCACTTT; CDR3aa: CASSVVSGRDSPLHF
j_gene: TRBJ1-3; v_gene: TRBV30; d_gene: NA; abundance: NA; CDR3nt: TGTGCCTGGAGTATTCAAGTCTCTGGAAACACCATATATTTT; CDR3aa: CAWSIQVSGNTIYF
j_gene: TRBJ1-5; v_gene: TRBV14; d_gene: NA; abundance: NA; CDR3nt: TGTGCCAGCAGCCACGACACCTTAGGGCCCCAGCATTTT; CDR3aa: CASSHDTLGPQHF
j_gene: TRBJ1-2; v_gene: TRBV25-1; d_gene: TRBD1; abundance: NA; CDR3nt: TGTGCCAGCAGTGACCCGGGGACAGGCGAAATCTATGGCTACACCTTC; CDR3aa: CASSDPGTGEIYGYTF
j_gene: TRBJ1-1; v_gene: TRBV13; d_gene: NA; abundance: NA; CDR3nt: TGTGCCAGCAGCTTAGGGCGAGGGTCCACTGAAGCTTTCTTT; CDR3aa: CASSLGRGSTEAFF
j_gene: TRBJ2-7; v_gene: TRBV3-1/TRBV3-2; d_gene: NA; abundance: few; CDR3nt: TGTGCCAGCAGCCAAGACAACGCCTTCTACGAGCAGTACTTC; CDR3aa: CASSQDNAFYEQYF